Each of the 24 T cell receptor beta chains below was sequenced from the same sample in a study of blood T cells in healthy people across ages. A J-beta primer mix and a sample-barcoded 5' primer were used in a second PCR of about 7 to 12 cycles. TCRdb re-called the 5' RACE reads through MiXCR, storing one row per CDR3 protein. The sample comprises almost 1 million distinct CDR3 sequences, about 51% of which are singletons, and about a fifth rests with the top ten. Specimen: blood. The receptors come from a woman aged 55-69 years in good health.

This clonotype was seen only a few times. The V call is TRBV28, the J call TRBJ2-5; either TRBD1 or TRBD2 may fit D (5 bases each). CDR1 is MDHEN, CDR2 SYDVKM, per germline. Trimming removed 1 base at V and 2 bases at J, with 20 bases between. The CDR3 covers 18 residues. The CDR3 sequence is CASSLSLPQQGPQETQYF. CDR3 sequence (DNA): TGTGCCAGCAGTTTATCCCTCCCTCAGCAGGGACCACAAGAGACCCAGTACTTC.

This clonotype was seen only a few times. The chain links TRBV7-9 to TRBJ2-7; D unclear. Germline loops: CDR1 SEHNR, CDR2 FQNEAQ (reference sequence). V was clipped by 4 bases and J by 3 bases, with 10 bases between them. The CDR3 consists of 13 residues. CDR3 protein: CASSSRRSYEQYF. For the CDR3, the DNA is TGTGCCAGCAGCTCCCGACGGAGCTACGAGCAGTACTTC.

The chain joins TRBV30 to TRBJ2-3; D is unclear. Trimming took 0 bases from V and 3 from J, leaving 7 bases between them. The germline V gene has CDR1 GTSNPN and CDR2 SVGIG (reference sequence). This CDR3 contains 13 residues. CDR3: CAWSVRWTDTQYF. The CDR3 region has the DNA TGTGCCTGGAGTGTACGGTGGACAGATACGCAGTATTTT. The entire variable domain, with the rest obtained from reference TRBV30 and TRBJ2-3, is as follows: SQTIHQWPATLVQPVGSPLSLECTVEGTSNPNLYWYRQAAGRGLQLLFYSVGIGQISSEVPQNLSASRPQDRQFILSSKKLLLSDSGFYLCAWSVRWTDTQYFGPGTRLTVL.

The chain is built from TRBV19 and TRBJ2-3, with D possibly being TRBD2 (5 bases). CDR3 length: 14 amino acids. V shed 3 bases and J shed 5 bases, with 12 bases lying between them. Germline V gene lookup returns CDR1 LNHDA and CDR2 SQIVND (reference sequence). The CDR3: CASSILFGEDTQYF. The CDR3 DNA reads TGTGCCAGTAGTATCTTGTTCGGGGAAGATACGCAGTATTTT.

CDR3 bases: TGTGCCAGCAGTTTTAGGCGGTTTTCTGAAGCTTTCTTT. Its translation: CASSFRRFSEAFF. This sequence joins TRBV12-3 or TRBV12-4 and TRBJ1-1; D gene unclear. With 3 bases removed from V and 6 bases from J, the gap between germline ends came to 11 bases. This CDR3 is 13 amino acids long.

The CDR3: CASSPWRGVSGANVLTF. CDR3 sequence (DNA): TGTGCCAGCAGCCCCTGGAGGGGTGTCTCTGGGGCCAACGTCCTGACTTTC. This sequence joins TRBV11-2 and TRBJ2-6; D is perhaps TRBD2 (6 bases). V was pared by 5 bases and J by 0 bases, with 14 bases between. The germline V gene has CDR1 SGHAT and CDR2 FQNNGV. This CDR3 spans 17 amino acids.

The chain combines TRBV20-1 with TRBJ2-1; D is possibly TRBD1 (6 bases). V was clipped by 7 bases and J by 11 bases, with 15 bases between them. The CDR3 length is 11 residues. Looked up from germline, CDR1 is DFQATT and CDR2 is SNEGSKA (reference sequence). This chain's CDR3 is CSDAMQGKQFF. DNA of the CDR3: TGCAGTGACGCAATGCAGGGGAAGCAGTTCTTC.

This CDR3 is CASSYRGIHSGANVLTF. The CDR3 coding sequence is TGTGCCAGCAGCTACAGGGGAATACACTCTGGGGCCAACGTCCTGACTTTC. The chain recombines TRBV7-9 with TRBJ2-6; TRBD1 matches at 7 bases. V gave up 4 bases and J gave up 0 bases; unmatched junction bases: 6. Germline V CDR1 and CDR2: SEHNR, FQNEAQ (reference sequence). The CDR3 consists of 17 residues.

CDR3 protein: CASSFVGFGTGDYEQYF. The CDR3 region has the DNA TGTGCCAGCAGCTTTGTCGGTTTTGGGACAGGCGACTACGAGCAGTACTTC. The J gene is TRBJ2-7, the V gene TRBV13, with 8 bases matching TRBD1. CDR1 is PRHDT and CDR2 is FYEKMQ in the germline V gene (reference sequence). With V trimmed by 3 bases and J by 3 bases, 13 bases remained unmatched. The CDR3 length is 17 residues.

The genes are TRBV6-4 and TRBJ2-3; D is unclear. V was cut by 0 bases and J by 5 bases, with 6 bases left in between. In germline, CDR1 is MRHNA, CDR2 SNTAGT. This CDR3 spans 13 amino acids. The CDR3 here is CASSDSFGDTQYF. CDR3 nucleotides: TGTGCCAGCAGTGACTCATTTGGAGATACGCAGTATTTT.

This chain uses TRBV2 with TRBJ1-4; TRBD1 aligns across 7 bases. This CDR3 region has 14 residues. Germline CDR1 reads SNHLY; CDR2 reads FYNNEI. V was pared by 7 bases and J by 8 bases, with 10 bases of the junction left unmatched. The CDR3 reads CASTARGLREKLFF. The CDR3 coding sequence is TGTGCCAGCACCGCGAGGGGGCTTCGAGAAAAACTGTTTTTT.

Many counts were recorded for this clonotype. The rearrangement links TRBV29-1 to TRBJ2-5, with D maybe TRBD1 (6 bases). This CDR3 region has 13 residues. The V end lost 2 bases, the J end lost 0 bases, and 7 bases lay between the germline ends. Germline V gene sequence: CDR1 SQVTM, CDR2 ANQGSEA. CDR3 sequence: CSVERDNQETQYF. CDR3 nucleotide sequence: TGCAGCGTTGAACGGGACAACCAAGAGACCCAGTACTTC.

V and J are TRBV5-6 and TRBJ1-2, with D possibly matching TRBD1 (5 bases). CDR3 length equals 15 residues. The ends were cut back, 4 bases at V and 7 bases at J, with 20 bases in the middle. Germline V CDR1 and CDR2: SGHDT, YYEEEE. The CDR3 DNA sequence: TGTGCCAGCAGCCCCTGGGGCAGGGTCCAGGCTGGCTACACCTTC. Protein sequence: CASSPWGRVQAGYTF. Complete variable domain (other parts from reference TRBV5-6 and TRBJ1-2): DAGVTQSPTHLIKTRGQQVTLRCSPKSGHDTVSWYQQALGQGPQFIFQYYEEEERQRGNFPDRFSGHQFPNYSSELNVNALLLGDSALYLCASSPWGRVQAGYTFGSGTRLTVV.

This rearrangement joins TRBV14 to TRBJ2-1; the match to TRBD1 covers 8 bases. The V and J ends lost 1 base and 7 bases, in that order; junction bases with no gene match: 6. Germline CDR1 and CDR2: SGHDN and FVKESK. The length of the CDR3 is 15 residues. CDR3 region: CASSQVGQEENEQFF. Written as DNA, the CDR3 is TGTGCCAGCAGCCAAGTGGGACAGGAGGAGAATGAGCAGTTCTTC.

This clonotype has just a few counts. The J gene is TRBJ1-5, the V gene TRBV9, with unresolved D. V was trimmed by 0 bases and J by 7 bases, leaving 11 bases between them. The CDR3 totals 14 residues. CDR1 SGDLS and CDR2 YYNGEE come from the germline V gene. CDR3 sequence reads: CASSVESGRQPQHF. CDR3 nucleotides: TGTGCCAGCAGCGTAGAATCGGGCAGACAGCCCCAGCATTTT. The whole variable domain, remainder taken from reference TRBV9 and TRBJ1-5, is DSGVTQTPKHLITATGQRVTLRCSPRSGDLSVYWYQQSLDQGLQFLIQYYNGEERAKGNILERFSAQQFPDLHSELNLSSLELGDSALYFCASSVESGRQPQHFGDGTRLSIL.

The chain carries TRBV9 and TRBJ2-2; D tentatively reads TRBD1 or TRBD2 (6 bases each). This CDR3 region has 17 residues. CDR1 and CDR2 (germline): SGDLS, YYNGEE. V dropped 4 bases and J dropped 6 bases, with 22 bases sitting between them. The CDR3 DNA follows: TGTGCCAGCAGCCCCGGGGGCAGTGATATCTACTCCGGGGAGCTGTTTTTT. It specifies CASSPGGSDIYSGELFF.

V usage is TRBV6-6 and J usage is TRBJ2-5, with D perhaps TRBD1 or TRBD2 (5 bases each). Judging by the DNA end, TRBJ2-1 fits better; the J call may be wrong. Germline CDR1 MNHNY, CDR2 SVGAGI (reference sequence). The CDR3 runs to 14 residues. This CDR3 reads CASRGRDHQETQFF. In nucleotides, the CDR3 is TGTGCCAGCAGGGGACGGGACCACCAAGAGACCCAGTTCTTC.

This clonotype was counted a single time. The CDR3 here is CASRTWRTLTNSGNTIYF. The CDR3, as DNA: TGTGCCAGCAGAACCTGGAGAACCCTCACAAACTCTGGAAACACCATATATTTT. This chain uses TRBV4-2 with TRBJ1-3, with D uncertain. This CDR3 spans 18 amino acids. Trimming took off 6 bases at V and 0 bases at J, with 21 bases between the two ends. The germline CDR1 and CDR2 sequences are LGHNA and YNFKEQ.

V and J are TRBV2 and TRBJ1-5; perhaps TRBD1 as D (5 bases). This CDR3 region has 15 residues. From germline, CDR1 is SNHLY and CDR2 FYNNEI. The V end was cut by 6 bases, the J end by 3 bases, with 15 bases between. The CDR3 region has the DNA TGTGCCAGCAGACGGGAACAGGTCTCCAATCAGCCCCAGCATTTT. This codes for CASRREQVSNQPQHF.

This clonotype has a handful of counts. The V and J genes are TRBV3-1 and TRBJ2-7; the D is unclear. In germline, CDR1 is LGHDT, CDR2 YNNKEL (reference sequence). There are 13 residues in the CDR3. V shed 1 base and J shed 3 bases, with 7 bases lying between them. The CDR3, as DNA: TGTGCCAGCAGCCAAGGGTCGGACTACGAGCAGTACTTC. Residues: CASSQGSDYEQYF.

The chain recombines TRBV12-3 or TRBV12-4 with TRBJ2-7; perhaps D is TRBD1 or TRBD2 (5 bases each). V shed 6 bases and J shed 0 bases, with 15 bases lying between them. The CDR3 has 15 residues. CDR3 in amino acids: CASRKGRNLSYEQYF. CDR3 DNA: TGTGCCAGCAGAAAGGGACGAAACCTCTCCTACGAGCAGTACTTC.

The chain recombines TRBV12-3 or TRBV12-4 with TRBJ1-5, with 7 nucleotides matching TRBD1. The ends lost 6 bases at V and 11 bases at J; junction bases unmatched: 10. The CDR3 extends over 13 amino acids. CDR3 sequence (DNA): TGTGCCAGCAGCCGGACAGGTGGAAGGGCCCAGCATTTT. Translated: CASSRTGGRAQHF.

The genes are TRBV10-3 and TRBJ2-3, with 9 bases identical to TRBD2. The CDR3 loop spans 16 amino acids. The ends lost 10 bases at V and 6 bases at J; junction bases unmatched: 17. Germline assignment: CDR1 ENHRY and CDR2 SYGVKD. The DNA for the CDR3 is TGTGCCACCGAATGGGGAGCGGGAGGAATGGAGGATACGCAGTATTTT. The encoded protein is CATEWGAGGMEDTQYF.

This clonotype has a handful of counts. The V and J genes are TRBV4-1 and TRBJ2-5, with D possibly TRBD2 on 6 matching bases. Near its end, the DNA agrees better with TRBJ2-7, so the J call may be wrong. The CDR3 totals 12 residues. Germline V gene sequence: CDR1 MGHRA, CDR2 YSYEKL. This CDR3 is CASSQEEGEQYF. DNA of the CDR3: TGCGCCAGCAGCCAAGAGGAGGGCGAGCAGTACTTC.